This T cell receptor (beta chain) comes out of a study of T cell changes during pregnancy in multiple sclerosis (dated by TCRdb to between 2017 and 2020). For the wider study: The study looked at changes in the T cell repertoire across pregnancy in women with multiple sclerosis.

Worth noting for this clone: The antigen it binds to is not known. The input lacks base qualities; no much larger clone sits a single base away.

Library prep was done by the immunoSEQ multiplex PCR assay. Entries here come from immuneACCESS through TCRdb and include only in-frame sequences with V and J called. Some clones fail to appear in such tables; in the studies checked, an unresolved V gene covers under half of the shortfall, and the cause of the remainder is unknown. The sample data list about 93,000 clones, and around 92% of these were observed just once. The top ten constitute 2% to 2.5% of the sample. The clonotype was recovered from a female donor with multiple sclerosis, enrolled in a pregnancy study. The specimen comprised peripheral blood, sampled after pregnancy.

The CDR3: CASSTGQGAPWEQYF. The nucleotides are TGTGCCAGCAGCACGGGACAGGGGGCTCCTTGGGAGCAGTACTTC. The chain is made from TRBV6-1 and TRBJ2-7, with 12 central nucleotides matching TRBD1. V is pruned by 6 bases and J by 7 bases, leaving 10 bases of the junction without a gene match. Inclusive of the bounding cysteine and phenylalanine, the CDR3 is 15 residues long. Only the CDR3 part of the read is kept: 45 bases, read in frame from the first base. The germline V gene yields MNHNS for CDR1 and SASEGT for CDR2.